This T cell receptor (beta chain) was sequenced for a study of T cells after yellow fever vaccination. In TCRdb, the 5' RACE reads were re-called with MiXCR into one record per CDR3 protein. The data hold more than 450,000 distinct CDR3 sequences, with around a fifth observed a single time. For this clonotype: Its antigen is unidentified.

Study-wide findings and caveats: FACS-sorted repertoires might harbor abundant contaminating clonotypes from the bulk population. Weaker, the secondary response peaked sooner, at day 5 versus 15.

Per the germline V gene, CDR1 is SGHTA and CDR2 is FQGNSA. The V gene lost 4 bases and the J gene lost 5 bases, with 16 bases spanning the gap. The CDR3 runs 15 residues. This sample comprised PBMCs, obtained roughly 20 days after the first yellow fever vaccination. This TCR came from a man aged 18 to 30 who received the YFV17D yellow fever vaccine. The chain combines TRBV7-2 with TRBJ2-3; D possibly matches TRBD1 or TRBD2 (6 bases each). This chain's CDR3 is CASSSGGEMEDTQYF. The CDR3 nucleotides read TGTGCCAGCAGCTCCGGGGGCGAGATGGAAGATACGCAGTATTTT.